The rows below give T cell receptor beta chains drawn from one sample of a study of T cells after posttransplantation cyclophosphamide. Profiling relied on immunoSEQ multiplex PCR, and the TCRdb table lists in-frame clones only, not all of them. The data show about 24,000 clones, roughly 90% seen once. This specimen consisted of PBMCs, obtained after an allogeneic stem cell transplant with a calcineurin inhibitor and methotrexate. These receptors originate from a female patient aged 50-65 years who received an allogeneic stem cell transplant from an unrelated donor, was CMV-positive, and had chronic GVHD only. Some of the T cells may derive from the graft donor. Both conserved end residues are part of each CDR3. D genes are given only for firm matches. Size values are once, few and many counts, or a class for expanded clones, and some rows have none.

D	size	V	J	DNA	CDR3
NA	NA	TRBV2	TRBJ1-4	TGTGCCAGCATTGCACAGCCTAATGAAAAACTGTTTTTT	CASIAQPNEKLFF
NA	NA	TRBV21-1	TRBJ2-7	TGTGCCAGCAGACCGACTAGCGGGAATAACTCGAGCTCCTACGAGCAGTACTTC	CASRPTSGNNSSSYEQYF
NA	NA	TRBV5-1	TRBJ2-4	TGCGCCAGCAGCTTGGGAGGAGCCAAAAACATTCAGTACTTC	CASSLGGAKNIQYF
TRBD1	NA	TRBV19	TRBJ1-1	TGTGCCAGTACCCCGACAGGGTTTAACACTGAAGCTTTCTTT	CASTPTGFNTEAFF
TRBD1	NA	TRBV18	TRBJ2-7	TGTGCCAGCTCACCAAGACAGGGGGTGGACGAGCAGTACTTC	CASSPRQGVDEQYF
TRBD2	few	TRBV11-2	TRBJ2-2	TGTGCCAGCAGCTCCCGAGGTAGCGGGAGGGGCAACACCGGGGAGCTGTTTTTT	CASSSRGSGRGNTGELFF
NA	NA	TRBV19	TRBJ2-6	TGTGCCAGTAGTATCCTTAGGGCCAACGTCCTGACTTTC	CASSILRANVLTF
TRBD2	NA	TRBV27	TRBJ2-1	TGTGCCAGCAACCCCCTACTAGCGGGAGGGAACAATGAGCAGTTCTTC	CASNPLLAGGNNEQFF
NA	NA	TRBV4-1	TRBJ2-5	TGCGCCAGCAGCCAAGGAGTACTAGCCAACGGGGGGACCCAGTACTTC	CASSQGVLANGGTQYF
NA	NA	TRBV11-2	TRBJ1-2	TGTGCCAGCAGCACTCGGGGTTATGGCTACACCTTC	CASSTRGYGYTF
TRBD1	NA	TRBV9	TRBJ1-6	TGTGCCAGCAGCGTACATGGACAGGGAAATTCACCCCTCCACTTT	CASSVHGQGNSPLHF
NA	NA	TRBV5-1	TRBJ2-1	TGCGCCAGCAGCTTGGTATTAGCCCCCGGAGGTTTCGATGAGCAGTTCTTC	CASSLVLAPGGFDEQFF
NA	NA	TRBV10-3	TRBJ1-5	TGTGCCGCCAGGGACTCCAATCAGCCCCAGCATTTT	CAARDSNQPQHF
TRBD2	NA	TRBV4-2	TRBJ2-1	TGTGCCAGCAGCCAACCCGGGAGGGCCGGGGATGAGCAGTTCTTC	CASSQPGRAGDEQFF
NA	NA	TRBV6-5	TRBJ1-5	TGTGCCAGCAGTTCCCCAGGGAATATTGGCAATCAGCCCCAGCATTTT	CASSSPGNIGNQPQHF
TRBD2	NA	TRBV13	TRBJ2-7	TGTGCCAGCAGCCCCACGACTAGCGGGAAACTCTCCTACGAGCAGTACTTC	CASSPTTSGKLSYEQYF
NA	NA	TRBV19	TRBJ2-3	TGTGCCAGTAGTATAGAACTTACAGATACGCAGTATTTT	CASSIELTDTQYF
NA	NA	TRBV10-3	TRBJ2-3	TGTGCCATCAGTGAACGGGGTTCCCGCACAGATACGCAGTATTTT	CAISERGSRTDTQYF
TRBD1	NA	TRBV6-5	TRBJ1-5	TGTGCCAGCAGTCAGGGGGCACGGCAGCCCCAGCATTTT	CASSQGARQPQHF
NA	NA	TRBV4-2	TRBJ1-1	TGTGCCAGCAGCCAAGACAGCACTGAAGCTTTCTTT	CASSQDSTEAFF
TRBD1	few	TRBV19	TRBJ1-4	TGTGCCAGTAGTGCGACCGGACAGGCTGGGGAAAAACTGTTTTTT	CASSATGQAGEKLFF
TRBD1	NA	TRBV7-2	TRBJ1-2	TGTGCCAGCAGCTTAGAGGTGGCAGGGGGAAGGGGAGGCTACACCTTC	CASSLEVAGGRGGYTF
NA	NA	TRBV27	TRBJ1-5	TGTGCCAGCAGTCCCCTTGGCAATCAGCCCCAGCATTTT	CASSPLGNQPQHF
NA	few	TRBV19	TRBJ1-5	TGTGCCAGTAGTATAGTGGAAACAGGGACTCAGCCCCAGCATTTT	CASSIVETGTQPQHF
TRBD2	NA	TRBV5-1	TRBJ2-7	TGCGCCAGCAGCTCTAGCCGTGGCCCGGGGGGGAGCGACTACGAGCAGTACTTC	CASSSSRGPGGSDYEQYF
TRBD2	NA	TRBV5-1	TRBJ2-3	TGCGCCAGCAGCGAGAGACCTAGCGGAGGGGGCACAGATACGCAGTATTTT	CASSERPSGGGTDTQYF
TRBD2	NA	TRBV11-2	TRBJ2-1	TGTGCCAGCAGACGAATTGGCGGGAGGGGTCGCAATGAGCAGTTCTTC	CASRRIGGRGRNEQFF
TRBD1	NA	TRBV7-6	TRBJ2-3	TGTGCCAGCAGCCCGTCCGGGACAGGGACCGCAGATACGCAGTATTTT	CASSPSGTGTADTQYF
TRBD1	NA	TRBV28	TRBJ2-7	TGTGCCAGCAGCAAAAACAGGGGCCACGAGCAGTACTTC	CASSKNRGHEQYF
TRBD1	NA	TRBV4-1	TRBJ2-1	TGCGCCAGCAGCATAGACAGGGGTAGTGAGCAGTTCTTC	CASSIDRGSEQFF
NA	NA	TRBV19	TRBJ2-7	TGTGCCAGTAGTATGGCCGCAGGGATTCACGAGCAGTACTTC	CASSMAAGIHEQYF
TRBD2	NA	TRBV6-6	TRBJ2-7	TGTGCCAGCAGTTACTTCGCGGGAGCCTACGAGCAGTACTTC	CASSYFAGAYEQYF
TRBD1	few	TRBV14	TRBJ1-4	TGTGCCAGCAGCCAAGTGACAGGGGTATCAGAAAAACTGTTTTTT	CASSQVTGVSEKLFF
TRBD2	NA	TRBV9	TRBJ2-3	TGTGCCAGCAGCGGGACTAGTTTGGGAGCAGATACGCAGTATTTT	CASSGTSLGADTQYF
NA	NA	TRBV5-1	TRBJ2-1	TGCGCCAGCAGCTTAACTTTGCGGGATAGAGAGCAGTTCTTC	CASSLTLRDREQFF
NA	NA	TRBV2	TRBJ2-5	TGTGCCAGCACGCGCGTGCTTGAGACCCAGTACTTC	CASTRVLETQYF
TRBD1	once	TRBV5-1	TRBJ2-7	TGCGCCAGCAGCCCAGAGGGGGCTTACGAGCAGTACTTC	CASSPEGAYEQYF
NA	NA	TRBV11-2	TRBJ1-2	TGTGCCAGCAGTGGCGGCAGGGGAAGAAACTATGGCTACACCTTC	CASSGGRGRNYGYTF
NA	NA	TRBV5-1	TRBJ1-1	TGCGCCAGCAGCTTGGGTGGGGCTAATGAGGAAGCTTTCTTT	CASSLGGANEEAFF
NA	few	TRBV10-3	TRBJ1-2	TGTGCCATCAGTGAGCTCGCAGGCTATGGCTACACCTTC	CAISELAGYGYTF
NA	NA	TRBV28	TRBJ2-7	TGTGCCAGCAGTCAACCGGCGCGGGCCTCAAGCACCTACGAGCAGTACTTC	CASSQPARASSTYEQYF
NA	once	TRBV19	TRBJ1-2	TGTGCCAGTAGTATCCCGGGCTATGGCTACACCTTC	CASSIPGYGYTF
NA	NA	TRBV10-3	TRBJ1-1	TGTGCCATCATGTCCGCGGCAGGGGATGAAGCTTTCTTT	CAIMSAAGDEAFF
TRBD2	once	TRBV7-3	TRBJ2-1	TGTGCCAGCAGCCCGGTGGGGAGGGGACTAGCGGGAGGATGGGGAGAGCAGTTCTTC	CASSPVGRGLAGGWGEQFF
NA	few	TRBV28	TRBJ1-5	TGTGCCAGCAGCAGGATGTGGTCAGGAAATGGCAATCAGCCCCAGCATTTT	CASSRMWSGNGNQPQHF
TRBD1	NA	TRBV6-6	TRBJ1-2	TGTGCCAGCAGGGAGACAGGGGGAAACTATGGCTACACCTTC	CASRETGGNYGYTF
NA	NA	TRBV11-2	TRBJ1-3	TGTGCCAGCAGCCCCCAGGGTTGGGGAAACACCATATATTTT	CASSPQGWGNTIYF
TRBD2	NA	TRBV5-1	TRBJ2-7	TGCGCCAGCAGCTCGCCTAGCGGGAGAGTCAACGAGCAGTACTTC	CASSSPSGRVNEQYF
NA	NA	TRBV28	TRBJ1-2	TGTGCCAGCAGTTTTGGCGGGGGTAACTATGGCTACACCTTC	CASSFGGGNYGYTF
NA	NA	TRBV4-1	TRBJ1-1	TGCGCCAGCAGCCAAGCGCCCGTGTTCGGGGAGGCTGAAGCTTTCTTT	CASSQAPVFGEAEAFF
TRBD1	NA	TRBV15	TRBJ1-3	TGTGCCACCAGCCTGACAGGGAGAGGAAACACCATATATTTT	CATSLTGRGNTIYF
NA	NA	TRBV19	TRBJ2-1	TGTGCCAGTAGTCCACGGACGTCAGGGGCCCATGAGCAGTTCTTC	CASSPRTSGAHEQFF
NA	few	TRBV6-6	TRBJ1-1	TGTGCCAGCAGGCGAACGGGGGGGAGGGTGAACACTGAAGCTTTCTTT	CASRRTGGRVNTEAFF
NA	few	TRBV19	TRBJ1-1	TGTGCCAGTAGTATTGAGACAAACACTGAAGCTTTCTTT	CASSIETNTEAFF
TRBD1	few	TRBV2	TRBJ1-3	TGTGCCAGCAGTACAGGGGGCTCTGGAAACACCATATATTTT	CASSTGGSGNTIYF
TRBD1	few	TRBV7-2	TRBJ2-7	TGTGCCAGCAGCTTAGCGCCTTTGGACAGGGGGTCCCCCTACGAGCAGTACTTC	CASSLAPLDRGSPYEQYF
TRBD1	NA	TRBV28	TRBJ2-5	TGTGCCAGCAGTTTGGGGGACAGGGGAATAGAGACCCAGTACTTC	CASSLGDRGIETQYF